Sequencing of this T cell receptor beta chain was carried out in a study of regulatory T cells in long-lasting Graves disease. Overall study results and limits: Gene preferences differed: TRBV28, TRBJ1-2, TRBJ2-5 in persistent cases.

With V trimmed by 1 base and J by 0 bases, 6 bases remained unmatched. The CDR3 length is 17 residues. Germline V gives CDR1 SGHRS, CDR2 YFSETQ. According to the study, TCR beta libraries were built with iRepertoire HTBI primers and CDR3-region Arm-PCR. Each CDR3 protein is one row after TCRdb ran MiXCR on the multiplex PCR reads. The table lists some 250,000 distinct CDR3 sequences, more than 15% of them singletons. The sample's time point: newly diagnosed GD, antithyroid drugs for less than 3 months. Construction of the TCR library relied on RNA isolated from PBMCs. This clonotype was seen repeatedly, ten times or more. The antigen is undetermined. These data were also reused for a study on T cells in Graves' hyperthyroidism and ophthalmopathy. As reported in that work: Patients counted as stable if ophthalmopathy did not develop within 18 months.

This receptor was obtained from a woman aged 25 to 39 with Graves disease. Source: peripheral blood mononuclear cells (PBMCs), taken at new diagnosis, from a patient treated with antithyroid drugs. V usage is TRBV5-1 and J usage is TRBJ2-4, with 8 bases that match TRBD1. Here the CDR3 DNA reads TGCGCCAGCAGCTTGAAGGGACAGGCCCTAGCCAAAAACATTCAGTACTTC. This codes for CASSLKGQALAKNIQYF.